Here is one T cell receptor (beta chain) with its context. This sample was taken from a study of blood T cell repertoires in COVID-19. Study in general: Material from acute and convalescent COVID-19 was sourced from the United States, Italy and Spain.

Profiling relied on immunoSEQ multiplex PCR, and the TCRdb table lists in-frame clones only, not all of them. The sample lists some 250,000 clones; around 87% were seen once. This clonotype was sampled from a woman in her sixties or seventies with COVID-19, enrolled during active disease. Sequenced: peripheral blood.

The CDR3: CASSTQGGGTEAFF. CDR3 bases: TGTGCCAGCAGCACACAGGGGGGGGGCACTGAAGCTTTCTTT. The V and J genes are TRBV5-6 and TRBJ1-1; 8 bases line up with TRBD1. Germline V gene sequence: CDR1 SGHDT, CDR2 YYEEEE. This CDR3 comprises 14 residues. After removal of 4 bases from V and 4 bases from J, the junction contained 6 bases not matched to a gene.